A selection of T cell receptor beta chains follows, all from one sample in a study of blood T cell repertoires in COVID-19. Using immunoSEQ multiplex PCR, the repertoire was profiled, and TCRdb retains in-frame clones only, with some absent. The repertoire holds some 180,000 clones, with 76% as singletons. The specimen was peripheral blood. The origin of the receptors is a woman aged 50 to 65 with active or convalescent COVID-19. Both conserved end residues are part of each CDR3.

V	J	CDR3
TRBV27	TRBJ2-2	CASSRTSANRTGELFF
TRBV18	TRBJ1-1	CASSPPISLNTEAFF
TRBV6-6	TRBJ2-1	CASGRGDNNEQFF
TRBV7-9	TRBJ2-2	CASSHGGDTGELFF
TRBV7-2	TRBJ2-6	CASSLLPGNSGANVLTF
TRBV3-1/TRBV3-2	TRBJ1-4	CASRTGANEKLFF
TRBV18	TRBJ1-4	CASSRSWGEEKLFF
TRBV30	TRBJ1-6	CAWLRSARNSPLHF
TRBV6-5	TRBJ2-2	CASSRTENTGELFF
TRBV9	TRBJ2-2	CASSVGSGRANTGELFF